The next 19 T cell receptor beta chains were all read from a single sample in a study of blood T cells in healthy people across ages. Primers used in a second PCR of about 7 to 12 cycles were a sample-barcoded 5' primer and a J-beta primer mix. TCRdb analysed the 5' RACE reads with MiXCR anew, one entry per CDR3 protein. The profile shows about 760,000 distinct CDR3 sequences, more than 50% of them singletons. The sample comprised blood. All receptors derive from a man in his forties in good health.

This clonotype was recorded a few times. The rearrangement uses TRBV10-2 and TRBJ1-1, with no clear D. Germline V gene data show CDR1 as WSHSY and CDR2 as SAAADI. CDR3 length: 14 residues. V dropped 9 bases and J dropped 0 bases, with 14 bases sitting between them. In DNA form, the CDR3 reads TGCGCCAGTAGAACGGCCCTTTTGAACACTGAAGCTTTCTTT. Protein product: CASRTALLNTEAFF.

J is TRBJ1-2 and V is TRBV7-2; D is undetermined. The V gene's germline CDR1 is SGHTA and CDR2 FQGNSA. The CDR3 loop spans 16 amino acids. Trimming pared 1 base from V and 0 bases from J, leaving 12 bases between. DNA of the CDR3: TGTGCCAGCAGCTTAGTAGTTACACAGACTAACTATGGCTACACCTTC. Translated: CASSLVVTQTNYGYTF.

The chain has TRBV20-1 and TRBJ2-7; TRBD1 is a possible D gene (6 bases). Trimming removed 1 base from V and 3 bases from J, with 10 bases in between. CDR1 and CDR2 (germline): DFQATT, SNEGSKA (reference sequence). This CDR3 spans 13 amino acids. The CDR3 DNA is TGCAGTGCTAGAGGCAGGGGTTTCTACGAGCAGTACTTC. It yields the protein CSARGRGFYEQYF.

V usage is TRBV27 and J usage is TRBJ1-1; possible D gene TRBD1, 6 bases. The CDR3 covers 16 residues. Between the trimmed V and J ends, which lost 4 bases and 3 bases, there was a span of 18 bases. Germline values: CDR1 MNHEY, CDR2 SMNVEV (reference sequence). CDR3 loop: CASSWTRGTAYTEAFF. The CDR3 DNA is TGTGCCAGCAGTTGGACTAGGGGGACGGCGTACACTGAAGCTTTCTTT.

This clonotype came up a few times. V and J are TRBV28 and TRBJ2-7; 10 bases match TRBD2. Germline CDR1 reads MDHEN; CDR2 reads SYDVKM. Trimming took 2 bases from V and 6 from J; bases not matched to a gene: 4. The CDR3 covers 14 residues. The chain's CDR3 is CASSLLAGAGEQYF. DNA for the CDR3: TGTGCCAGCAGTTTACTAGCGGGAGCTGGCGAGCAGTACTTC.

V is TRBV12-3 or TRBV12-4 and J is TRBJ1-4; possibly TRBD1 for D (6 bases). This CDR3 is built from 14 residues. V lost 2 bases and J 6 bases, leaving 10 bases between the germline ends. The CDR3 coding sequence is TGTGCCAGCAGTTTAAAACAGGGTGATGAAAAACTGTTTTTT. Amino acid sequence: CASSLKQGDEKLFF.

V gene TRBV11-2 combines with J gene TRBJ2-3; the D gene is possibly TRBD2 (6 bases). Germline V gene lookup returns CDR1 SGHAT and CDR2 FQNNGV. The CDR3 totals 15 residues. Trimming shortened V by 6 bases and J by 3 bases, and 16 bases separated the two germline ends. CDR3 loop: CASSSIVGGTDTQYF. The CDR3 DNA sequence: TGTGCCAGCAGTTCTATAGTGGGGGGTACAGATACGCAGTATTTT.

The chain has TRBV12-3 or TRBV12-4 and TRBJ2-3; perhaps D is TRBD1 or TRBD2 (5 bases each). The CDR3 consists of 17 residues. The V end was cut by 6 bases, the J end by 0 bases, with 19 bases between. CDR3 in amino acids: CASSRPGASLSTDTQYF. CDR3 nucleotides: TGTGCCAGCAGCCGCCCCGGGGCTTCGCTTAGCACAGATACGCAGTATTTT.

This CDR3 is CASSTGHVDLREQFF. For the CDR3, the DNA is TGTGCCAGCAGCACTGGGCACGTCGACTTAAGGGAGCAGTTCTTC. This chain joins TRBV14 and TRBJ2-1; unclear D gene. Deletions cut 5 bases from V and 10 bases from J, with 21 bases between. This CDR3 is built from 15 residues. Germline-derived CDR1 and CDR2 are SGHDN and FVKESK.

The V gene is TRBV10-3, the J gene TRBJ2-1; a weak D match, TRBD2 (5 bases). This CDR3 has 15 amino acids. V was cut by 7 bases and J by 1 base, with 14 bases left in between. Germline V gene lookup returns CDR1 ENHRY and CDR2 SYGVKD. CDR3 nucleotides: TGTGCCATCAATACAGAAGGAGGATCCTACAATGAGCAGTTCTTC. Translation: CAINTEGGSYNEQFF.

This chain links TRBV4-2 with TRBJ2-7; 8 positions match TRBD2. The CDR3 runs 17 residues. The V gene end was trimmed by 0 bases and the J gene end by 7 bases; junction bases not matched to a gene: 14. CDR1 is LGHNA, CDR2 YNFKEQ, per germline. As DNA, the CDR3 is TGTGCCAGCAGCCAAGATGGTGCGGGAGGCCCGGTTGTTGAGCAGTACTTC. Its translation: CASSQDGAGGPVVEQYF.

The chain employs TRBV7-9 and TRBJ2-7; D possibly corresponds to TRBD1 (6 bases). Germline V gives CDR1 SEHNR, CDR2 FQNEAQ (reference sequence). The ends were cut back, 4 bases at V and 4 bases at J, with 14 bases in the middle. The CDR3 contains 14 residues. The CDR3 reads CASSSSHRAYEQYF. The CDR3 DNA reads as TGTGCCAGCAGCTCCTCTCACAGGGCTTACGAGCAGTACTTC.

The chain joins TRBV20-1 to TRBJ2-3, with a tentative D call TRBD2 (6 bases). The CDR3 runs to 15 residues. Germline V gives CDR1 DFQATT, CDR2 SNEGSKA (reference sequence). The V end lost 5 bases, the J end lost 5 bases, and 20 bases lay between the germline ends. CDR3 in DNA: TGCAGTGCTCCCACTAGCTCAGCTTTCAAAGATACGCAGTATTTT. It is translated as CSAPTSSAFKDTQYF.

CDR3 region: CASSLVLTGEQFF. For the CDR3, the DNA is TGCGCCAGCAGCTTGGTCCTCACAGGTGAGCAGTTCTTC. The chain has TRBV5-1 and TRBJ2-1; D perhaps matches TRBD1 (5 bases). Germline values: CDR1 SGHRS, CDR2 YFSETQ. The CDR3 consists of 13 residues. Trimming left V 0 bases short and J 9 bases short, with 10 bases between. Filled out from reference TRBV5-1 and TRBJ2-1, the complete variable domain reads KAGVTQTPRYLIKTRGQQVTLSCSPISGHRSVSWYQQTPGQGLQFLFEYFSETQRNKGNFPGRFSGRQFSNSRSEMNVSTLELGDSALYLCASSLVLTGEQFFGPGTRLTVL.

This chain uses TRBV7-6 with TRBJ1-2; perhaps TRBD1 as D (6 bases). The CDR3 runs 17 residues. V shed 3 bases and J shed 0 bases, with 17 bases lying between them. Germline loops: CDR1 SGHVS, CDR2 FNYEAQ. CDR3 nucleotides: TGTGCCAGCAGCTTTCCGCTACAGGGCCCACCTAACTATGGCTACACCTTC. This gives the protein CASSFPLQGPPNYGYTF.

The chain employs TRBV12-3 or TRBV12-4 and TRBJ2-1; 8 nucleotides line up with TRBD1. J lost 10 bases, V lost 5 bases, and 13 bases had no gene match. This CDR3 is built from 15 residues. In DNA form, the CDR3 reads TGTGCCAGCAGTGCTAGGACAGGGACCTCGGGGGAGCAGTTCTTC. This codes for CASSARTGTSGEQFF.

The table lists this clonotype with many counts. This chain uses TRBV3-1 with TRBJ2-3; D not certain. The CDR3 length is 14 residues. V lost 0 bases and J 1 base, leaving 5 bases between the germline ends. Germline CDR1 is LGHDT and CDR2 is YNNKEL (reference sequence). CDR3 region: CASSQEWGTDTQYF. The CDR3 DNA sequence: TGTGCCAGCAGCCAAGAGTGGGGCACAGATACGCAGTATTTT.

V gene TRBV3-1 combines with J gene TRBJ1-5; D ambiguous. The V gene lost 0 bases and the J gene lost 6 bases, with 15 bases spanning the gap. Per germline, CDR1 LGHDT and CDR2 YNNKEL (reference sequence). The CDR3 consists of 16 residues. DNA for the CDR3: TGTGCCAGCAGCCAAGACATGACTGACTCAGGTCAGCCCCAGCATTTT. Its protein is CASSQDMTDSGQPQHF.

The chain recombines TRBV6-2 or TRBV6-3 with TRBJ2-7; 9 nucleotides agree with TRBD1. The CDR3 length is 15 residues. The germline gives CDR1 MNHEY, CDR2 SVGEGT. Trimming cost V 1 base and J 3 bases; bases outside gene matches: 4. The CDR3 DNA sequence: TGTGCCAGCAGTTACTTCCGGGACAGGGACTACGAGCAGTACTTC. Encoded protein: CASSYFRDRDYEQYF.